This entry lists 25 T cell receptor beta chains sequenced from one sample in a study of cytomegalovirus exposure and HLA in healthy donors. PCR used 60 Vbeta primers and 13 Jbeta primers. Method: immunoSEQ multiplex PCR; TCRdb's copy keeps in-frame clones and lacks some. The sample yields approximately 96,000 clones, of which the top ten take up around 5%. The sequenced sample consisted of PBMCs. These receptor sequences come from a girl under 18 in good health and CMV-seropositive.

The genes are TRBV30 and TRBJ1-2, with TRBD1 matching over 9 bases. V shed 5 bases and J 3 bases; nucleotides not matched to a gene: 7. The CDR3 runs 14 residues. The germline V gene encodes CDR1 GTSNPN and CDR2 SVGIG (reference sequence). CDR3 coding DNA: TGTGCCTGGGGGGAACGGACAGGGGACTATGGCTACACCTTC. Protein: CAWGERTGDYGYTF.

This chain links TRBV4-1 with TRBJ1-4, with 7 positions matching TRBD1. The CDR3 has 14 amino acids. CDR1 and CDR2 (germline): MGHRA, YSYEKL. V dropped 8 bases and J dropped 2; count of bases not matched to a gene: 5. CDR3 nucleotide sequence: TGCGCCAGCCAACCAGGGGGGACTAATGAAAAACTGTTTTTT. Residues: CASQPGGTNEKLFF.

V gene TRBV6-5 combines with J gene TRBJ1-1, with 8 bases that match TRBD1. Germline CDR1 and CDR2: MNHEY and SVGAGI. V was clipped by 2 bases and J by 4 bases; unmatched bases: 6. This CDR3 has 15 residues. This chain's CDR3 is CASSYSGQGSTEAFF. CDR3 nucleotides: TGTGCCAGCAGTTACAGTGGACAGGGAAGCACTGAAGCTTTCTTT.

The chain is built from TRBV7-8 and TRBJ1-4; maybe TRBD1 (5 bases). Germline CDR1 and CDR2: SGHVS and FQNEAQ. V gave up 2 bases and J gave up 8 bases, with 18 bases separating them. The CDR3 sequence is 16 residues long. The DNA of the CDR3 is TGTGCCAGCAGCTTAAGGCTGGTGACAGAAGGAGAAAAACTGTTTTTT. Translated: CASSLRLVTEGEKLFF.

The J gene is TRBJ1-4, the V gene TRBV4-1; D perhaps matches TRBD1 (5 bases). CDR1 and CDR2 from the germline V gene are MGHRA and YSYEKL. V shed 0 bases and J shed 10 bases, with 15 bases lying between them. The length of the CDR3 is 15 residues. The CDR3 here is CASSQDQQAEGKLFF. DNA for the CDR3: TGCGCCAGCAGCCAAGATCAACAGGCCGAAGGAAAACTGTTTTTT.

The chain combines TRBV6-5 with TRBJ2-5, with 10 bases identical to TRBD1. CDR3 length: 16 residues. Germline V gene lookup returns CDR1 MNHEY and CDR2 SVGAGI. J gave up 11 bases and V 4 bases, and 16 bases lay outside the gene matches. The CDR3 here is CASSLDVTGGLFEQYF. As DNA, the CDR3 is TGTGCCAGCAGTTTAGATGTGACAGGGGGCCTGTTTGAGCAGTACTTC.

The chain recombines TRBV28 with TRBJ1-6; TRBD1 agrees at 9 bases. Germline V gene lookup returns CDR1 MDHEN and CDR2 SYDVKM. V shed 6 bases and J 10 bases; nucleotides not matched to a gene: 10. The CDR3 spans 15 residues. The CDR3: CASSGLDRGSSPLHF. CDR3 DNA sequence: TGTGCCAGCAGCGGTCTGGACAGGGGCTCATCACCCCTCCACTTT.

The rearrangement joins TRBV28 to TRBJ1-2; D remains unclear. Between the trimmed V and J ends, which lost 9 bases and 7 bases, there was a span of 21 bases. The germline V gene encodes CDR1 MDHEN and CDR2 SYDVKM. This CDR3 region has 14 residues. In DNA form, the CDR3 reads TGTGCCAGTCACACCACCAGGTCCCCAGTTGGCTACACCTTC. Its protein product is CASHTTRSPVGYTF.

The rearrangement links TRBV9 to TRBJ2-5, with 7 bases aligning to TRBD2. In germline, CDR1 is SGDLS, CDR2 YYNGEE. The CDR3 is made up of 14 amino acids. Trimming removed 4 bases from V and 9 bases from J; junction bases left unmatched: 12. The CDR3 reads CASSPGLGVGAQYF. The DNA for the CDR3 is TGTGCCAGCAGCCCAGGACTAGGGGTCGGGGCCCAGTACTTC.

The chain has TRBV18 and TRBJ1-1, with 9 bases matching TRBD1. The CDR3 length is 14 residues. Trimming removed 5 bases from V and 2 bases from J; junction bases left unmatched: 3. Per the germline V gene, CDR1 is KGHSH and CDR2 is LQKENI. As DNA, the CDR3 is TGTGCCAGCTCAACGGACAGGGGAAACACTGAAGCTTTCTTT. Protein product: CASSTDRGNTEAFF. Looking up the rest from reference TRBV18 and TRBJ1-1 gives the full variable domain: NAGVMQNPRHLVRRRGQEARLRCSPMKGHSHVYWYRQLPEEGLKFMVYLQKENIIDESGMPKERFSAEFPKEGPSILRIQQVVRGDSAAYFCASSTDRGNTEAFFGQGTRLTVV.

This CDR3 is CASSFNGMREGQYF. The CDR3, as DNA: TGTGCCAGCAGCTTCAACGGTATGAGAGAGGGCCAGTACTTC. The gene calls are TRBV7-6 and TRBJ2-5, with a tentative D call TRBD2 (5 bases). The germline gives CDR1 SGHVS, CDR2 FNYEAQ. The CDR3 totals 14 residues. Trimming shortened V by 3 bases and J by 10 bases, and 18 bases separated the two germline ends.

V and J are TRBV7-8 and TRBJ2-1, with TRBD2 matching over 7 bases. The CDR3 covers 14 residues. Germline V gene sequence: CDR1 SGHVS, CDR2 FQNEAQ. Trimming cost V 5 bases and J 3 bases; bases outside gene matches: 4. CDR3 protein: CASSGLDFYNEQFF. The CDR3 DNA follows: TGTGCCAGCAGCGGACTAGACTTCTACAATGAGCAGTTCTTC. The full variable domain, in which reference TRBV7-8 and TRBJ2-1 provide the parts outside the CDR3, is GAGVSQSPRYKVAKRGQDVALRCDPISGHVSLFWYQQALGQGPEFLTYFQNEAQLDKSGLPSDRFFAERPEGSVSTLKIQRTQQEDSAVYLCASSGLDFYNEQFFGPGTRLTVL.

The chain links TRBV27 to TRBJ2-3, with 12 bases aligning to TRBD2. This CDR3 has 17 amino acids. Germline V gene lookup returns CDR1 MNHEY and CDR2 SMNVEV (reference sequence). V lost 5 bases and J lost 4; bases outside the gene matches: 10. The CDR3 nucleotides are TGTGCCAGCAGTCCTTGGACTAGCGGGGTTTTAGCAGATACGCAGTATTTT. Translated, it gives CASSPWTSGVLADTQYF.

V and J are TRBV6-1 and TRBJ2-7; a weak D match, TRBD1 (5 bases). The germline V and J ends were trimmed by 1 base and 3 bases, with 13 bases remaining between them. The CDR3 runs to 15 residues. Germline-derived CDR1 and CDR2 are MNHNS and SASEGT. The CDR3 region is CASSEVDMTNYEQYF. CDR3 sequence (DNA): TGTGCCAGCAGTGAAGTGGACATGACGAACTACGAGCAGTACTTC.

This rearrangement joins TRBV30 to TRBJ1-4, with a weak D call TRBD1 (6 bases). Trimming removed 3 bases at V and 3 bases at J, with 17 bases between. Germline-derived CDR1 and CDR2 are GTSNPN and SVGIG (reference sequence). The CDR3 is 16 amino acids. The CDR3 here is CAWRPHPQGPNEKLFF. The DNA of the CDR3 is TGTGCCTGGAGGCCCCACCCTCAGGGGCCTAATGAAAAACTGTTTTTT. The full variable domain, rest sourced from reference TRBV30 and TRBJ1-4, is SQTIHQWPATLVQPVGSPLSLECTVEGTSNPNLYWYRQAAGRGLQLLFYSVGIGQISSEVPQNLSASRPQDRQFILSSKKLLLSDSGFYLCAWRPHPQGPNEKLFFGSGTQLSVL.

This sequence joins TRBV10-3 and TRBJ2-1; 10 bases line up with TRBD2. Germline V lookup: CDR1 ENHRY, CDR2 SYGVKD. V shed 10 bases and J 0 bases; nucleotides not matched to a gene: 6. The CDR3 totals 15 residues. The CDR3 coding sequence is TGTGCCACCAAAGTAGCGGGGGGCTCCTACAATGAGCAGTTCTTC. Translation: CATKVAGGSYNEQFF.

CDR3 nucleotide sequence: TGTGCCACCAGTCCTACAGGAGGGGTTCAGCCCCAGCATTTT. As protein: CATSPTGGVQPQHF. The chain is built from TRBV15 and TRBJ1-5; D is possibly TRBD1 (5 bases). This CDR3 has 14 residues. Trimming pared 6 bases from V and 6 bases from J, leaving 15 bases between. CDR1 is LNHNV, CDR2 YYDKDF, per germline (reference sequence).

The rearrangement joins TRBV2 to TRBJ1-5; D not resolved. Germline values: CDR1 SNHLY, CDR2 FYNNEI. Trimming pared 8 bases from V and 7 bases from J, leaving 18 bases between. This CDR3 spans 14 amino acids. The CDR3 is CASSLARGGQPQHF. As DNA, the CDR3 is TGTGCCAGCTCCTTAGCCAGAGGCGGCCAGCCCCAGCATTTT. Full variable domain (rest looked up from reference TRBV2 and TRBJ1-5): EPEVTQTPSHQVTQMGQEVILRCVPISNHLYFYWYRQILGQKVEFLVSFYNNEISEKSEIFDDQFSVERPDGSNFTLKIRSTKLEDSAMYFCASSLARGGQPQHFGDGTRLSIL.

The chain joins TRBV6-5 to TRBJ2-7, with TRBD1 matching over 10 bases. V shed 0 bases and J 6 bases; nucleotides not matched to a gene: 5. The CDR3 sequence is 15 residues long. Germline V gene data show CDR1 as MNHEY and CDR2 as SVGAGI. Written as DNA, the CDR3 is TGTGCCAGCAGTTACTCGAGGACAGGGGGATCCGAGCAGTACTTC. Protein product: CASSYSRTGGSEQYF.

The chain employs TRBV28 and TRBJ1-5; D gene unclear. Per germline, CDR1 MDHEN and CDR2 SYDVKM. V dropped 3 bases and J dropped 2 bases, with 11 bases sitting between them. The length of the CDR3 is 15 residues. CDR3: CASSLEGGGNQPQHF. Written as DNA, the CDR3 is TGTGCCAGCAGTTTGGAGGGAGGAGGCAATCAGCCCCAGCATTTT.

The chain joins TRBV14 to TRBJ1-6; possible D gene TRBD1, 6 bases. Germline V gene lookup returns CDR1 SGHDN and CDR2 FVKESK. Trimming pared 3 bases from V and 0 bases from J, leaving 9 bases between. The CDR3 consists of 16 residues. CDR3 DNA: TGTGCCAGCAGCCATTGGGACAACTCCTATAATTCACCCCTCCACTTT. Translated: CASSHWDNSYNSPLHF. Full variable domain (missing parts from reference TRBV14 and TRBJ1-6): EAGVTQFPSHSVIEKGQTVTLRCDPISGHDNLYWYRRVMGKEIKFLLHFVKESKQDESGMPNNRFLAERTGGTYSTLKVQPAELEDSGVYFCASSHWDNSYNSPLHFGNGTRLTVT.

This chain joins TRBV7-2 and TRBJ2-5; 7 bases align to TRBD1. V was pared by 1 base and J by 8 bases, with 7 bases of the junction left unmatched. CDR3 length: 14 residues. The germline CDR1 and CDR2 sequences are SGHTA and FQGNSA. The CDR3 protein is CASSLGTGAQTQYF. The CDR3 bases are TGTGCCAGCAGCTTAGGAACAGGGGCACAAACCCAGTACTTC.

This rearrangement joins TRBV5-1 to TRBJ2-1; TRBD1 is a possible D gene (6 bases). V was clipped by 4 bases and J by 4 bases, with 12 bases between them. The CDR3 has 14 residues. CDR1 is SGHRS and CDR2 is YFSETQ in the germline V gene. The CDR3 region is CASSQTGGYNEQFF. CDR3 sequence (DNA): TGCGCCAGCAGCCAGACAGGCGGTTACAATGAGCAGTTCTTC.

The J gene is TRBJ1-2, the V gene TRBV28; D is uncertain. This CDR3 comprises 14 residues. With 5 bases removed from V and 6 bases from J, the gap between germline ends came to 16 bases. Germline V gene lookup returns CDR1 MDHEN and CDR2 SYDVKM. CDR3 region: CASSIHTGSDGYTF. The CDR3 DNA reads as TGTGCCAGCAGTATCCACACGGGTTCGGATGGCTACACCTTC.

The chain carries TRBV2 and TRBJ2-7; a possible D gene is TRBD1 (5 bases). Trimming took 9 bases from V and 5 from J, leaving 14 bases between them. Germline loops: CDR1 SNHLY, CDR2 FYNNEI. This CDR3 comprises 12 residues. CDR3 in amino acids: CASSGLAHEQYV. The CDR3 nucleotides read TGTGCCAGTTCAGGGCTCGCCCACGAGCAGTACGTC.